A single sample is the source of the 10 T cell receptor beta chains below, sequenced in a study of PD-1 blockade in mismatch repair-deficient tumors. Here immunoSEQ multiplex PCR was the method, and the copy in TCRdb shows in-frame clones only, minus some. Of some 130,000 clones in the sample, almost 90% were seen once. The input for sequencing was peripheral blood, taken just over 70 weeks after starting pembrolizumab. Every receptor here comes from an adult with mismatch repair-deficient cancer.

The chain carries TRBV11-2 and TRBJ2-7, with a weak D call TRBD2 (5 bases). The V end lost 5 bases, the J end lost 2 bases, and 16 bases lay between the germline ends. CDR1 is SGHAT, CDR2 FQNNGV, per germline. The CDR3 is 15 amino acids. CDR3 in DNA: TGTGCCAGCAGCCCTCACGGAGGCGGAGCCTACGAGCAGTACTTC. It codes for CASSPHGGGAYEQYF.

This clone was detected only a few times. This rearrangement joins TRBV6-5 to TRBJ1-1; unclear D gene. Trimming stripped 0 bases from V and 0 bases from J, with 5 bases between. CDR3 length: 14 amino acids. The germline V gene has CDR1 MNHEY and CDR2 SVGAGI. The CDR3 DNA follows: TGTGCCAGCAGTTACTCGACGGTGAACACTGAAGCTTTCTTT. Its protein product is CASSYSTVNTEAFF.

The chain combines TRBV2 with TRBJ2-5, with 7 bases aligning to TRBD2. The CDR3 spans 14 residues. The germline V gene has CDR1 SNHLY and CDR2 FYNNEI. The V and J ends lost 2 bases and 5 bases, in that order; junction bases with no gene match: 5. The CDR3 loop reads CASSEYMGGETQYF. CDR3 in DNA: TGTGCCAGCAGTGAATACATGGGAGGGGAGACCCAGTACTTC.

The chain carries TRBV6-6 and TRBJ1-3; 7 nucleotides align to TRBD1. From germline, CDR1 is MNHNY and CDR2 SVGAGI (reference sequence). CDR3 size: 15 residues. Losses at the gene ends were 5 bases for V and 4 bases for J; bases not matched to a gene: 8. As DNA, the CDR3 is TGTGCCAGCAGTCAACCGGGACAGAAAGGAAACACCATATATTTT. Translated, it gives CASSQPGQKGNTIYF.

The genes are TRBV6-1 and TRBJ1-2; 8 bases fit TRBD1. Trimming cost V 7 bases and J 4 bases; bases outside gene matches: 5. The germline V gene has CDR1 MNHNS and CDR2 SASEGT. The CDR3 length is 13 residues. DNA of the CDR3: TGTGCCAGCAAAAGGACAGGGACCTATGGCTACACCTTC. Encoded protein: CASKRTGTYGYTF.

The chain uses TRBV19 and TRBJ1-2; 8 nucleotides agree with TRBD1. The CDR3 contains 19 residues. V was clipped by 6 bases and J by 4 bases; unmatched bases: 22. In germline, CDR1 is LNHDA, CDR2 SQIVND (reference sequence). The CDR3 region has the DNA TGTGCCAGTAGGGAGGGTGGCAGGGGGCGAAAGAAGGAGAGCTATGGCTACACCTTC. This translates into CASREGGRGRKKESYGYTF. The whole variable domain, filled in from reference TRBV19 and TRBJ1-2, reads DGGITQSPKYLFRKEGQNVTLSCEQNLNHDAMYWYRQDPGQGLRLIYYSQIVNDFQKGDIAEGYSVSREKKESFPLTVTSAQKNPTAFYLCASREGGRGRKKESYGYTFGSGTRLTVV.

The chain is built from TRBV7-9 and TRBJ2-3; 8 nucleotides line up with TRBD1. Germline loops: CDR1 SEHNR, CDR2 FQNEAQ (reference sequence). Unmatched junction bases numbered 13, after V lost 1 base and J lost 4 bases. The CDR3 runs to 18 residues. CDR3 residues: CASSLGGWGRGPADTQYF. In nucleotides, the CDR3 is TGTGCCAGCAGCTTAGGCGGATGGGGCAGGGGGCCTGCAGATACGCAGTATTTT.

The chain is built from TRBV19 and TRBJ2-2; TRBD2 agrees at 11 bases. Per germline, CDR1 LNHDA and CDR2 SQIVND (reference sequence). V gave up 1 base and J gave up 6 bases; unmatched junction bases: 7. The CDR3 covers 17 residues. The CDR3 protein is CASSIGYLAGGAGELFF. CDR3 DNA sequence: TGTGCCAGTAGTATAGGTTATTTAGCGGGAGGGGCCGGGGAGCTGTTTTTT.

CDR3 sequence (DNA): TGTGCCAGCCCTAGCGGGGTTCAAGAGACCCAGTACTTC. Residues: CASPSGVQETQYF. This sequence joins TRBV21-1 and TRBJ2-5; the table's D gene call, TRBD2, was not cross checked with the DNA. TRBV21-1 is an annotated pseudogene. This CDR3 comprises 13 residues.

V gene TRBV19 combines with J gene TRBJ2-7; 12 positions agree with TRBD2. The CDR3 sequence is 14 residues long. In germline, CDR1 is LNHDA, CDR2 SQIVND (reference sequence). V lost 5 bases to trimming and J lost 9 bases; unmatched junction nucleotides: 8. The CDR3: CASSLAGGPSWQYF. For the CDR3, the DNA is TGTGCCAGTAGTCTAGCGGGAGGGCCTTCATGGCAGTACTTC.